Listed here are 21 T cell receptor beta chains from one sample, sequenced in a study of OX40 agonist ivuxolimab in advanced cancers. Sequencing was performed with immunoSEQ multiplex PCR; in TCRdb, only in-frame clones are kept and a portion is missing. The sample includes about 8,900 clones, approximately 70% of them seen just once. This material consisted of CD4+ or CD8+ T cells sorted from blood, taken in a trial of the OX40 agonist ivuxolimab. These receptors all come from an adult with an advanced solid tumor such as melanoma, head and neck, liver or kidney cancer.

The rearrangement joins TRBV6-1 to TRBJ1-1, with D maybe TRBD1 (6 bases). This CDR3 has 14 residues. Deletions cut 2 bases from V and 1 base from J, with 8 bases between. Germline V gene data show CDR1 as MNHNS and CDR2 as SASEGT. The CDR3 bases are TGTGCCAGCAGTGAACTGGGGGCGAACACTGAAGCTTTCTTT. It translates to CASSELGANTEAFF.

For this clone: Mismatch with germline at one junction end may stem from a read error. The chain couples TRBV7-6 to TRBJ2-7; TRBD2 aligns across 7 bases. This CDR3 region has 13 residues. CDR1 SGHVS and CDR2 FNYEAQ come from the germline V gene. The CDR3 here is CASSPPGGLEKYF. CDR3 nucleotides: TGTGCCAGCAGCCCCCCGGGGGGTCTCGAGAAGTACTTC.

By share of the sample, this clone is medium-sized. The V and J genes are TRBV19 and TRBJ1-1, with a tentative D call TRBD1 (5 bases). V was clipped by 4 bases and J by 5 bases, with 11 bases between them. CDR3 length equals 13 residues. Germline V gene data show CDR1 as LNHDA and CDR2 as SQIVND (reference sequence). CDR3 DNA: TGTGCCAGTAGTACCGGGGGTGGGACTGAAGCTTTCTTT. It encodes CASSTGGGTEAFF.

The chain couples TRBV28 to TRBJ2-4; 12 bases agree with TRBD2. There are 18 residues in the CDR3. Germline loops: CDR1 MDHEN, CDR2 SYDVKM. Trimming at V came to 2 bases and at J to 1 base, leaving 6 bases not matched to a gene. The CDR3 spells CASSLLAGGREAKNIQYF. The CDR3 DNA sequence: TGTGCCAGCAGTTTACTAGCGGGAGGGCGGGAGGCCAAAAACATTCAGTACTTC.

This chain uses TRBV19 with TRBJ1-3, with D perhaps TRBD1 (6 bases). Between the trimmed V and J ends, which lost 3 bases and 2 bases, there was a span of 11 bases. The CDR3 has 15 amino acids. The germline gives CDR1 LNHDA, CDR2 SQIVND (reference sequence). DNA of the CDR3: TGTGCCAGTAGTATGGGAGGACAGACTGGAAACACCATATATTTT. Amino acids: CASSMGGQTGNTIYF.

This clone was counted a few times. V is TRBV6-5 and J is TRBJ1-6, with 12 bases matching TRBD1. V dropped 5 bases and J dropped 10; count of bases not matched to a gene: 3. This CDR3 region has 14 residues. Germline CDR1 is MNHEY and CDR2 is SVGAGI. This CDR3 is CASSAGTGGSPLHF. CDR3 nucleotide sequence: TGTGCCAGCAGTGCCGGGACAGGGGGCTCACCCCTCCACTTT.

The chain uses TRBV5-8 and TRBJ2-1, with 7 bases fitting TRBD1. This CDR3 contains 14 residues. The trim removed 7 bases at V and 3 bases at J, leaving 7 bases unmatched. Per germline, CDR1 SGHTS and CDR2 YDEGEE. The CDR3 DNA follows: TGTGCCAGCGGAACGGGACAGTTCTACAATGAGCAGTTCTTC. Encoded protein: CASGTGQFYNEQFF.

The CDR3 here is CASSLTGLPNTEAFF. CDR3 coding DNA: TGTGCCAGCAGCCTGACGGGGCTTCCGAACACTGAAGCTTTCTTT. This sequence joins TRBV5-8 and TRBJ1-1, with D tentatively TRBD1 (5 bases). CDR1 is SGHTS, CDR2 YDEGEE, per germline. This CDR3 comprises 15 residues. Trimming removed 4 bases at V and 1 base at J, with 14 bases between. The entire variable domain, with the rest obtained from reference TRBV5-8 and TRBJ1-1, is as follows: EAGVTQSPTHLIKTRGQQATLRCSPISGHTSVYWYQQALGLGLQFLLWYDEGEERNRGNFPPRFSGRQFPNYSSELNVNALELEDSALYLCASSLTGLPNTEAFFGQGTRLTVV.

Only a few counts were recorded for this clone. The chain has TRBV28 and TRBJ1-2; D may be TRBD1 (5 bases). Looked up from germline, CDR1 is MDHEN and CDR2 is SYDVKM. The ends were cut back, 6 bases at V and 8 bases at J, with 16 bases in the middle. This CDR3 spans 13 amino acids. As DNA, the CDR3 is TGTGCCAGCAGACCGGGGGAGGAGGAAGGCTACACCTTC. Translated: CASRPGEEEGYTF.

CDR3 in DNA: TGTGCCAGCAGCCTGACGGGGGGCACTGAAGCTTTCTTT. This encodes CASSLTGGTEAFF. The rearrangement links TRBV14 to TRBJ1-1; a weak D match, TRBD1 (5 bases). Germline V gives CDR1 SGHDN, CDR2 FVKESK. The CDR3 has 13 amino acids. The V end was cut by 4 bases, the J end by 4 bases, with 10 bases between.

This clone was found a few times. The gene calls are TRBV6-4 and TRBJ1-5, with 7 bases lining up with TRBD1. Trimming removed 8 bases from V and 5 bases from J; junction bases left unmatched: 9. CDR3 length equals 14 residues. Germline V gene sequence: CDR1 MRHNA, CDR2 SNTAGT. CDR3 region: CASADRVSHQPQHF. CDR3 sequence (DNA): TGTGCCAGCGCCGACAGGGTAAGCCATCAGCCCCAGCATTTT.

The chain is built from TRBV6-5 and TRBJ2-7; weak D call: TRBD1 (5 bases). There are 13 residues in the CDR3. Trimming left V 5 bases short and J 4 bases short, with 12 bases between. The germline CDR1 and CDR2 sequences are MNHEY and SVGAGI. The CDR3 protein is CASSPSAGYEQYF. In DNA form, the CDR3 reads TGTGCCAGCAGTCCCTCAGCAGGGTACGAGCAGTACTTC.

V is TRBV9 and J is TRBJ1-1, with D possibly TRBD1 on 6 matching bases. The CDR3 loop spans 14 amino acids. V dropped 3 bases and J dropped 2 bases, with 11 bases sitting between them. CDR1 and CDR2 from the germline V gene are SGDLS and YYNGEE. The CDR3 reads CASSAGQINTEAFF. The DNA for the CDR3 is TGTGCCAGCAGCGCCGGACAGATAAACACTGAAGCTTTCTTT.

V gene TRBV4-1 combines with J gene TRBJ2-3; D remains unclear. Germline V gives CDR1 MGHRA, CDR2 YSYEKL. Trimming stripped 3 bases from V and 4 bases from J, with 11 bases between. This CDR3 has 14 residues. The CDR3 here is CASSQLMGADTQYF. DNA for the CDR3: TGCGCCAGCAGCCAGTTGATGGGTGCAGATACGCAGTATTTT.

The chain has TRBV28 and TRBJ2-3; D is possibly TRBD1 (6 bases). This CDR3 spans 17 amino acids. Germline values: CDR1 MDHEN, CDR2 SYDVKM. V was cut by 2 bases and J by 1 base, with 16 bases left in between. CDR3 amino acids: CASSLSTAGAGTDTQYF. The CDR3 nucleotides read TGTGCCAGCAGTTTAAGCACTGCAGGGGCCGGCACAGATACGCAGTATTTT.

Note on this clone: Mismatch with germline at one junction end may stem from a read error. The chain employs TRBV27 and TRBJ2-7, with D maybe TRBD2 (5 bases). Germline lookup yields CDR1 MNHEY and CDR2 SMNVEV (reference sequence). The CDR3 is 15 amino acids. The CDR3 DNA follows: TGTGCCAGCAGCTCAGCGGCGGGTGTTGGATACGAGCGGTACTTC. Amino acids: CASSSAAGVGYERYF.

The chain links TRBV25-1 to TRBJ2-1; D is undetermined. Looked up from germline, CDR1 is MGHDK and CDR2 is SYGVNS. Trimming took 1 base from V and 0 from J, leaving 4 bases between them. The CDR3 loop spans 14 amino acids. This CDR3 is CASSEWSSYNEQFF. CDR3 DNA: TGTGCCAGCAGTGAATGGAGCTCCTACAATGAGCAGTTCTTC. The entire variable domain, with the rest obtained from reference TRBV25-1 and TRBJ2-1, is as follows: EADIYQTPRYLVIGTGKKITLECSQTMGHDKMYWYQQDPGMELHLIHYSYGVNSTEKGDLSSESTVSRIRTEHFPLTLESARPSHTSQYLCASSEWSSYNEQFFGPGTRLTVL.

This chain uses TRBV5-3 with TRBJ1-1, with no clear D. TRBV5-3 is labeled an ORF, and its function is uncertain. CDR3 length: 13 residues. V shed 8 bases and J shed 1 base, with 12 bases lying between them. The CDR3 spells CASSLPGNTEAFF. The CDR3, as DNA: TGTGCCAGCAGCCTGCCAGGGAACACTGAAGCTTTCTTT.

V is TRBV4-1 and J is TRBJ2-7; weak D call: TRBD2 (5 bases). Germline CDR1 is MGHRA and CDR2 is YSYEKL. V lost 1 base and J lost 1, with 8 bases in between. The length of the CDR3 is 14 residues. The chain's CDR3 is CASSQAGVSYEQYF. The CDR3 bases are TGCGCCAGCAGCCAAGCCGGGGTTTCCTACGAGCAGTACTTC.

This clone has a single count. The rearrangement links TRBV18 to TRBJ1-2; a weak D match, TRBD1 (6 bases). This CDR3 contains 15 residues. The germline V gene has CDR1 KGHSH and CDR2 LQKENI. Trimming left V 2 bases short and J 4 bases short, with 14 bases between. The CDR3 loop reads CASSPSGERPYGYTF. The CDR3 DNA follows: TGTGCCAGCTCACCATCAGGGGAGAGACCCTATGGCTACACCTTC.

This sequence joins TRBV2 and TRBJ2-5; D may be TRBD2 (6 bases). The DNA end favors TRBJ2-7, so the J call may be wrong. The CDR3 has 15 residues. CDR1 and CDR2 (germline): SNHLY, FYNNEI. As DNA, the CDR3 is TGTGCCAGCAGTGAAGCGCTCGGGAGCTCCTACGAGCAGTACTTC. The encoded protein is CASSEALGSSYEQYF.